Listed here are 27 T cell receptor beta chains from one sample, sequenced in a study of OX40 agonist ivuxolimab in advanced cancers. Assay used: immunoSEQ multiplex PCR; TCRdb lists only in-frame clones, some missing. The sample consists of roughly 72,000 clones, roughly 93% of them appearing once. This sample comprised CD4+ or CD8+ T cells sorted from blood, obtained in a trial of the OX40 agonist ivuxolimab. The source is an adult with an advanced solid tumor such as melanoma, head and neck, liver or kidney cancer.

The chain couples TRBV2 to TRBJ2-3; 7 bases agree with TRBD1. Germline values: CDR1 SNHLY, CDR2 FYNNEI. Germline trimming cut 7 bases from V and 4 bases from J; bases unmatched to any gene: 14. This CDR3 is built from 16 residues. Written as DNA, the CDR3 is TGTGCCAGCATCCCTTATACTTTCGACAGGGCAGATACGCAGTATTTT. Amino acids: CASIPYTFDRADTQYF. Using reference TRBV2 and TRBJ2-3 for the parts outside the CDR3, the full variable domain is EPEVTQTPSHQVTQMGQEVILRCVPISNHLYFYWYRQILGQKVEFLVSFYNNEISEKSEIFDDQFSVERPDGSNFTLKIRSTKLEDSAMYFCASIPYTFDRADTQYFGPGTRLTVL.

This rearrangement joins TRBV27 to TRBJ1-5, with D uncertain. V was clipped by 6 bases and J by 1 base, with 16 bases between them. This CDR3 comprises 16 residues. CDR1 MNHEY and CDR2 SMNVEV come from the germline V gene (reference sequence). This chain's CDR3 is CASSPGVYESNQPQHF. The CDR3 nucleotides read TGTGCCAGCAGCCCCGGGGTCTACGAGAGCAATCAGCCCCAGCATTTT.

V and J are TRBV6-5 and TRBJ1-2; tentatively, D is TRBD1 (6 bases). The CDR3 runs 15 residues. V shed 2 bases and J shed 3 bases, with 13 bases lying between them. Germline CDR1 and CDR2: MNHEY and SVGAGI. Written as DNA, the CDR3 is TGTGCCAGCAGTTACAACGCGGGGGCGGACTATGGCTACACCTTC. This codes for CASSYNAGADYGYTF.

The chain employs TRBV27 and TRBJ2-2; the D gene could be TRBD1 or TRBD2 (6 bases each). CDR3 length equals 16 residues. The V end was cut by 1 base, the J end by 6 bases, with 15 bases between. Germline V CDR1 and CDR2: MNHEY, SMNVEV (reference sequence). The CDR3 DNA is TGTGCCAGCAGTTTATGGGGGACTGGGGGGCCCGGGGAGCTGTTTTTT. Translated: CASSLWGTGGPGELFF.

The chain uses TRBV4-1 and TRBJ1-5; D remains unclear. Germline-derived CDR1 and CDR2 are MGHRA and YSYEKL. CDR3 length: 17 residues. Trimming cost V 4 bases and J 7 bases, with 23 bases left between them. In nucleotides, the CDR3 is TGCGCCAGCAGCCCTGAAATGGGGTACCCCGCTTGGCAGCCCCAGCATTTT. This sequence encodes CASSPEMGYPAWQPQHF.

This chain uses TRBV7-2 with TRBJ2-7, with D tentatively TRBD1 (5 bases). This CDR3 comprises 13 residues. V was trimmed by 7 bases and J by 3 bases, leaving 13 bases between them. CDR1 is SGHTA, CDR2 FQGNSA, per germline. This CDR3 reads CASTFQGSYEQYF. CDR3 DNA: TGTGCCAGCACCTTCCAGGGAAGCTACGAGCAGTACTTC. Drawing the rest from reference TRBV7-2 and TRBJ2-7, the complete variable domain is GAGVSQSPSNKVTEKGKDVELRCDPISGHTALYWYRQSLGQGLEFLIYFQGNSAPDKSGLPSDRFSAERTGGSVSTLTIQRTQQEDSAVYLCASTFQGSYEQYFGPGTRLTVT.

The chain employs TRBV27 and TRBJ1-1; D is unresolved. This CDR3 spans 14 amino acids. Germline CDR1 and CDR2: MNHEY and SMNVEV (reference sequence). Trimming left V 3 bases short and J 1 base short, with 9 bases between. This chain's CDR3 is CASSFGQENTEAFF. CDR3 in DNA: TGTGCCAGCAGTTTCGGGCAGGAGAACACTGAAGCTTTCTTT.

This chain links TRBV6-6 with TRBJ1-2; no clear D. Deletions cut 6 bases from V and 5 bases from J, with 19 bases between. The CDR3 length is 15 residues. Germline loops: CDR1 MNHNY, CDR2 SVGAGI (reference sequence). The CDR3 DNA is TGTGCCAGCAGACTCCCCCGGAACGGTGTGTATGGCTACACCTTC. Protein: CASRLPRNGVYGYTF.

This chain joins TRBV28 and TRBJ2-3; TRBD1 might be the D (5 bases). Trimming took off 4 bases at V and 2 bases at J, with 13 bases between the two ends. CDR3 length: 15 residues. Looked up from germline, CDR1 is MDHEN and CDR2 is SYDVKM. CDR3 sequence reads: CASSWVGRATDTQYF. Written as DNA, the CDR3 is TGTGCCAGCAGTTGGGTAGGCAGGGCCACAGATACGCAGTATTTT.

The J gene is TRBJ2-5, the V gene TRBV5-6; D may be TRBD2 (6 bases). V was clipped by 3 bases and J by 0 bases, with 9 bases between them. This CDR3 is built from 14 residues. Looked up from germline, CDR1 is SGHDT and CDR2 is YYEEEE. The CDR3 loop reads CASSSGTYQETQYF. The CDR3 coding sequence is TGTGCCAGCAGCTCCGGGACTTACCAAGAGACCCAGTACTTC.

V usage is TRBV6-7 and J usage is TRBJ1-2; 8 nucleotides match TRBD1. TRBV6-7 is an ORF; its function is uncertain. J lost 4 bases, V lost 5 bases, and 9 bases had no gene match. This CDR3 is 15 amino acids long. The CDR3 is CASSPSTGVAYGYTF. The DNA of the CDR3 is TGTGCCAGCAGTCCATCGACAGGGGTGGCCTATGGCTACACCTTC.

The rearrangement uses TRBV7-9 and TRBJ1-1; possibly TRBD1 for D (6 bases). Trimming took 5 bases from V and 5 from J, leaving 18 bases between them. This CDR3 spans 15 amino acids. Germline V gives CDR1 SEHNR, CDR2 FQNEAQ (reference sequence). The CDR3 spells CASSRPQGRGTEAFF. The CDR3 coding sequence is TGTGCCAGCAGCCGCCCCCAGGGAAGGGGGACTGAAGCTTTCTTT. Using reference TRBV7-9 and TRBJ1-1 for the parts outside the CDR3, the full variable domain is DTGVSQNPRHKITKRGQNVTFRCDPISEHNRLYWYRQTLGQGPEFLTYFQNEAQLEKSRLLSDRFSAERPKGSFSTLEIQRTEQGDSAMYLCASSRPQGRGTEAFFGQGTRLTVV.

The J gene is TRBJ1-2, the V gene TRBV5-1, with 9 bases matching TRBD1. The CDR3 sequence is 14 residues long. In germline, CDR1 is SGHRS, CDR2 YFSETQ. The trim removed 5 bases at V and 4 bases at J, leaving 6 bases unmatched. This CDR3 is CASSTGGEVYGYTF. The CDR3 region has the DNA TGCGCCAGCAGTACAGGGGGCGAAGTCTATGGCTACACCTTC.

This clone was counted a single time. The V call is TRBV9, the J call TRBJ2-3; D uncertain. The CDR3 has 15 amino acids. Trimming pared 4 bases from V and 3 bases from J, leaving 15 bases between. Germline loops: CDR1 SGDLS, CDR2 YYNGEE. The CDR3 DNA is TGTGCCAGCAGCTCATACCCTTATACAACAGATACGCAGTATTTT. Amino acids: CASSSYPYTTDTQYF.

The CDR3 DNA reads TGTGCCAGCAGCCCACAGCAGGGGTTGAGCTCCTACGAGCAGTACTTC. This sequence encodes CASSPQQGLSSYEQYF. The rearrangement uses TRBV7-6 and TRBJ2-7, with D perhaps TRBD1 (6 bases). The germline V and J ends were trimmed by 5 bases and 0 bases, with 17 bases remaining between them. Looked up from germline, CDR1 is SGHVS and CDR2 is FNYEAQ. This CDR3 region has 16 residues.

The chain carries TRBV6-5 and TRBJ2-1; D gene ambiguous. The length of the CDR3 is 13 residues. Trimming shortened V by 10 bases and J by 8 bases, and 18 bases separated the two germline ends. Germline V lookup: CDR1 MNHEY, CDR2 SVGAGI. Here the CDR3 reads CATSDSSWDEQFF. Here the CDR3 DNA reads TGTGCCACCTCCGACTCCTCTTGGGATGAGCAGTTCTTC.

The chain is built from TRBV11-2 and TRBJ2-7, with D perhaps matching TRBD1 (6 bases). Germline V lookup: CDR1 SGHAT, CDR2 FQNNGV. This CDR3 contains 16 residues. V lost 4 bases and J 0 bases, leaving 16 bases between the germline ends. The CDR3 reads CASSYPDRPHSYEQYF. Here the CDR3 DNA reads TGTGCCAGCAGCTACCCAGACAGGCCGCACTCCTACGAGCAGTACTTC.

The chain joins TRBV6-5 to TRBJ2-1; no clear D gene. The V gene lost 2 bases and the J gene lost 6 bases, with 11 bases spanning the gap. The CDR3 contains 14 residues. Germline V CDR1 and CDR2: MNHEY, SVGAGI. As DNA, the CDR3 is TGTGCCAGCAGTTACGCTCGGGTAGGCAATGAGCAGTTCTTC. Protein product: CASSYARVGNEQFF.

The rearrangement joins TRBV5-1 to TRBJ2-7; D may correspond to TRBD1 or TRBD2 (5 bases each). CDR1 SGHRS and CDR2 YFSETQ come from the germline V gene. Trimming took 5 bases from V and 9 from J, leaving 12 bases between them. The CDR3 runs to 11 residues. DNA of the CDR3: TGCGCCAGCAGGGATTCCGGGGCGCAGTACTTC. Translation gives CASRDSGAQYF.

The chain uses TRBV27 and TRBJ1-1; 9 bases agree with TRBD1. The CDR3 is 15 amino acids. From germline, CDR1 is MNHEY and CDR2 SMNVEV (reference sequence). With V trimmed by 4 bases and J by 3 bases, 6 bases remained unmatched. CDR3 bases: TGTGCCAGCAGTTCCACAGGGGGCGGTGACACTGAAGCTTTCTTT. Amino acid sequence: CASSSTGGGDTEAFF.

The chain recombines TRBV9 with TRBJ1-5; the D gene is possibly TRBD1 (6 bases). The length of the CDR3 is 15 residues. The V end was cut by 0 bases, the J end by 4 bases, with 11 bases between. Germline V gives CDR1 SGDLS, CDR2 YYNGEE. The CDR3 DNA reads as TGTGCCAGCAGCGTAGGACAGGCCTCTAATCAGCCCCAGCATTTT. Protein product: CASSVGQASNQPQHF. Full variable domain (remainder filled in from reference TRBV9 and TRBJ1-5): DSGVTQTPKHLITATGQRVTLRCSPRSGDLSVYWYQQSLDQGLQFLIQYYNGEERAKGNILERFSAQQFPDLHSELNLSSLELGDSALYFCASSVGQASNQPQHFGDGTRLSIL.

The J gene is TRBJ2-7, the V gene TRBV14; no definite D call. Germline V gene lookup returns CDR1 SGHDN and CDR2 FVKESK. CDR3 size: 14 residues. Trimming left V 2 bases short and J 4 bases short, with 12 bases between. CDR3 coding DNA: TGTGCCAGCAGCCAACAGCAGGCGACATACGAGCAGTACTTC. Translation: CASSQQQATYEQYF.

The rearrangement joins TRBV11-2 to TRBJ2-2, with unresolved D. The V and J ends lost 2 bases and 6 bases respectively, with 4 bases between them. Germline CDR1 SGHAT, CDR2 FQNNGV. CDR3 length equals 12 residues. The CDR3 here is CASSLIAGELFF. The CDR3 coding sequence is TGTGCCAGCAGCTTAATTGCCGGGGAGCTGTTTTTT.

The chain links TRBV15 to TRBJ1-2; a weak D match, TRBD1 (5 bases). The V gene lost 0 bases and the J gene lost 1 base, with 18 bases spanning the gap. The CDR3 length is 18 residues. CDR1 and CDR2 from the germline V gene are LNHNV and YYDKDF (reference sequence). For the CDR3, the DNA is TGTGCCACCAGCAGAGATCCGCCCGGTCAGGGCATTAACTATGGCTACACCTTC. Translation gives CATSRDPPGQGINYGYTF. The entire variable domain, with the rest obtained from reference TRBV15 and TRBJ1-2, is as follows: DAMVIQNPRYQVTQFGKPVTLSCSQTLNHNVMYWYQQKSSQAPKLLFHYYDKDFNNEADTPDNFQSRRPNTSFCFLDIRSPGLGDTAMYLCATSRDPPGQGINYGYTFGSGTRLTVV.

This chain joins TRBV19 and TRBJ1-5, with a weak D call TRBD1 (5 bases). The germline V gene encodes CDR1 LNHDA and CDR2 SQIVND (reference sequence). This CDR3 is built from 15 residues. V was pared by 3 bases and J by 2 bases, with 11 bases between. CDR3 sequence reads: CASSIAGYGNQPQHF. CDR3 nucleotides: TGTGCCAGTAGTATCGCAGGGTACGGCAATCAGCCCCAGCATTTT.

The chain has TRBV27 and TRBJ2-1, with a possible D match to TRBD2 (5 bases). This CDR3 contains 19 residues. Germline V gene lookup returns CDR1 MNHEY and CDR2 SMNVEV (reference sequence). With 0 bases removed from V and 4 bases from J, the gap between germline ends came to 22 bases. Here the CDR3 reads CASSLSSLDAGWDYNEQFF. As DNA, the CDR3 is TGTGCCAGCAGTTTATCGAGTCTTGACGCGGGTTGGGATTACAATGAGCAGTTCTTC.

In nucleotides, the CDR3 is TGTGCCAGCAGCGCCCTAACAGCTGAAGCTTTCTTT. Translated: CASSALTAEAFF. This chain uses TRBV7-9 with TRBJ1-1, with D hard to call. The V gene lost 5 bases and the J gene lost 6 bases, with 10 bases spanning the gap. The CDR3 totals 12 residues. The germline V gene encodes CDR1 SEHNR and CDR2 FQNEAQ (reference sequence).